Sequencing of this T cell receptor beta chain was carried out in a study of blood T cell repertoires in COVID-19 (dated by TCRdb to 2019 to 2021). In the study overall: Collaborator samples came from the United States, Italy and Spain and covered acute and convalescent phases of COVID-19. The material from the prospective study consisted of cDNA or gDNA derived from T cells, B-cell-depleted T cells, or PBMCs. The dataset comprised deeply sampled blood TCRbeta repertoires from subjects exposed to, actively infected with, or recovered from COVID-19. A freely available public database, intended as a resource for researchers studying the immune response to SARS-CoV-2, is where the repertoires were released. The samples were drawn from two sources: the first 160 participants of the ongoing ImmuneRACE study, and 950 to 1,500 subjects contributed by 6 global collaborators. Sample metadata almost always included a de-identified subject ID, COVID-19 status, age in years and sex. Where available, HLA class I and class II types were taken from metadata supplied by the sample provider and were not determined by assay-based typing.

Each collaborating institution followed its own protocols to collect whole blood in K2EDTA tubes. For TCRbeta analysis, collaborators shipped samples as frozen whole blood, isolated PBMCs, or DNA extracted from either of those sample types. Note on this clone: Its specific antigen is unknown. The sample holds no much larger clone one base away, and base qualities are not on file.

General findings and caveats noted by the study authors: Clinical and demographic metadata were provided uncurated, with the amount varying by source and participant.

V loses 4 bases, J loses 4 bases, and the germline ends lie 8 bases apart. CDR1 and CDR2 are drawn from the germline V gene: SGDLS, YYNGEE. CDR3 length: 12 amino acids, cysteine to phenylalanine. Solely the CDR3 DNA is kept, with 36 bases framed from the first base. TCRbeta CDR3 regions were amplified from genomic DNA by means of the immunoSEQ Assay, a bias-controlled multiplex PCR. As for how the authors treated the data: Within the assay, amplification of reference gene primers was used to estimate how many nucleated cells each sample contained. To quantify the absolute abundance of each unique TCRbeta CDR3 rearrangement, sequence reads were collapsed and filtered. Productive Simpson clonality was computed per sample as the square root of Simpson's diversity index over productive rearrangements. TCRdb limited this immuneACCESS table to in-frame rearrangements with V and J called. A share of clones is missing; checked studies link under half to unresolved V genes, and the rest is unexplained. V, J and clone size were drawn from that table, and D and trimming were deduced from the DNA. The sample table shows 60,000 to 80,000 clones, and around 85% are seen once. Jointly, the top ten make up approximately 25% of the sample.

The TCR originated in a man aged 50 to 59 with acute or convalescent COVID-19. In this chain, TRBV9 is recombined with TRBJ1-1; matching of 6 bases hints at TRBD1 as the D gene. Sequencing was carried out using peripheral blood. The CDR3 in this case is CASSPTGTEAFF. The DNA sequence reads TGTGCCAGCAGCCCGACAGGCACTGAAGCTTTCTTT.